These T cell receptor beta chains were read from a single sample in a study of OX40 agonist ivuxolimab in advanced cancers. Sequenced by immunoSEQ multiplex PCR; TCRdb stores in-frame clones only, minus some. The profile covers 35,000 to 50,000 clones, with 88% appearing a single time and roughly 18% taken by the ten largest. The material was CD4+ or CD8+ T cells sorted from blood, obtained in a trial of the OX40 agonist ivuxolimab. The receptors stem from an adult with an advanced solid tumor such as melanoma, head and neck, liver or kidney cancer. The CDR3 runs from the conserved cysteine through the conserved F or W.

CDR3aa	j_gene	len	v_gene
CASSPLPDRGETQYF	TRBJ2-5	15	TRBV6-5
CASSGNREAFF	TRBJ1-1	11	TRBV4-2
CASSLVSETSSYEQYF	TRBJ2-7	16	TRBV7-2
CASSQAMAALTGTYGYTF	TRBJ1-2	18	TRBV4-3
CASSKVGRVPSGEETQYF	TRBJ2-5	18	TRBV21-1
CASSVGRHEGRPQETQYF	TRBJ2-5	18	TRBV9
CASSLTGGADTQYF	TRBJ2-3	14	TRBV5-5
CASSDGTTTGELFF	TRBJ2-2	14	TRBV2
CASSLLAGGPETQYF	TRBJ2-5	15	TRBV6-5
CASSSGTYTEAFF	TRBJ1-1	13	TRBV5-6
CASAKSGERWELFF	TRBJ1-4	14	TRBV5-6
CASSLQRGGGEQFF	TRBJ2-1	14	TRBV5-6
CASSALPGSYNEQFF	TRBJ2-1	15	TRBV7-3
CASSSGQGASEQYF	TRBJ2-7	14	TRBV11-1
CASSEGTTSTDTQYF	TRBJ2-3	15	TRBV9
CASSLEGLGTVEVLTF	TRBJ2-6	16	TRBV28
CASMLQGADEQFF	TRBJ2-1	13	TRBV5-1
CASSPPGLGPGELFF	TRBJ2-2	15	TRBV7-6
CASSARTSGVTDTQYF	TRBJ2-3	16	TRBV9
CASSYGGAITDTQYF	TRBJ2-3	15	TRBV6-5
CASSVASGGETQYF	TRBJ2-5	14	TRBV9
CASSSGVNTEAFF	TRBJ1-1	13	TRBV7-3
CASSLYLTGTSEYNEQFF	TRBJ2-1	18	TRBV7-3
CASSARASDYGYTF	TRBJ1-2	14	TRBV9
CASSDDSVGYTF	TRBJ1-2	12	TRBV9
CASSLVPSGGQNTGELFF	TRBJ2-2	18	TRBV7-6
CASSTGGGGYNEQFF	TRBJ2-1	15	TRBV19
CASSLDKRGLPSTDTQYF	TRBJ2-3	18	TRBV7-9
CAITDRVNTEAFF	TRBJ1-1	13	TRBV28
CASSSGTGFDYGYTF	TRBJ1-2	15	TRBV5-1
CASSFTGTGNGYTF	TRBJ1-2	14	TRBV5-1
CAWSGGTNGYTF	TRBJ1-2	12	TRBV30
CASRGLNTEAFF	TRBJ1-1	12	TRBV27
CASAGRQISNQPQHF	TRBJ1-5	15	TRBV19
CASSPGNEQFF	TRBJ2-1	11	TRBV5-5
CASSYSGGNNSPLHF	TRBJ1-6	15	TRBV6-5
CAGRDMGYEQYF	TRBJ2-7	12	TRBV7-9
CASSLSGTGFNQPQHF	TRBJ1-5	16	TRBV7-6
CASSHPSGFSTDTQYF	TRBJ2-3	16	TRBV4-1
CASSDLVGGGEQFF	TRBJ2-1	14	TRBV6-1
CASSGPRDSYEQYF	TRBJ2-7	14	TRBV5-6
CASSLDSFSSTGELFF	TRBJ2-2	16	TRBV7-6
CASSYSSSDYGYTF	TRBJ1-2	14	TRBV6-5
CASSSLDWTNPGLSGANVLTF	TRBJ2-6	21	TRBV28
CASRDSAATNEKLFF	TRBJ1-4	15	TRBV2
CASSKRGATSTDTQYF	TRBJ2-3	16	TRBV21-1
CASSVWQGGETQYF	TRBJ2-5	14	TRBV9
CASREGATEAFF	TRBJ1-1	12	TRBV10-2
CATSRDQADNEQFF	TRBJ2-1	14	TRBV15
CAITESGEPYNEQFF	TRBJ2-1	15	TRBV10-3
CASSQDRSTGGVYEQYF	TRBJ2-7	17	TRBV4-3
CATGQGQFF	TRBJ2-1	9	TRBV6-1
CASSPADQETQYF	TRBJ2-5	13	TRBV5-4
CASSLPGQRNTEAFF	TRBJ1-1	15	TRBV6-5
CSVPDRNTEAFF	TRBJ1-1	12	TRBV29-1